This T cell receptor beta chain was observed in a study of STAT5B mutations in CD4+ large granular lymphocyte leukemia. Findings of the study overall: 8/27 top patient clones versus 2/35 control clones were TRBV06-family.

Worth noting for this clone: Its target is unknown.

Some clones are missing from TCRdb's copy, which holds only in-frame ones; the method was immunoSEQ multiplex PCR. The sample lists 25,000 to 35,000 clones; around 85% were seen once. CDR1 KGHSH and CDR2 LQKENI come from the germline V gene. CDR3 size: 15 residues. The ends were cut back, 2 bases at V and 4 bases at J, with 11 bases in the middle. The specimen was CD4+ T cells from blood buffy coats. The chain uses TRBV18 and TRBJ2-2; D is uncertain. This receptor was taken from a human donor in good health. CDR3 in amino acids: CASSPLDTATGELFF. The CDR3 DNA sequence: TGTGCCAGCTCACCATTGGATACAGCCACCGGGGAGCTGTTTTTT.